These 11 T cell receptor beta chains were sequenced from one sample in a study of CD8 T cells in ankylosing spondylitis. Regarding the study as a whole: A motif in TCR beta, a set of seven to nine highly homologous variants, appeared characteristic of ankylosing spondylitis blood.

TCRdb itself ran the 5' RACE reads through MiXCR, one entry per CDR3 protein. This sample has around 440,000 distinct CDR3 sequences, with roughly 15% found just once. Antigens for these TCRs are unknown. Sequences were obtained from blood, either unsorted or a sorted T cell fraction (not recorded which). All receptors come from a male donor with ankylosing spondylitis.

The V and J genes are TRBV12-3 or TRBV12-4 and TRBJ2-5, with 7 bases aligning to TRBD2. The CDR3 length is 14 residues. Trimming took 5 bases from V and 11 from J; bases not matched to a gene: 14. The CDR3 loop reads CASSLHASGRSQYF. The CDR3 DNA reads TGTGCCAGCAGTCTCCACGCTAGCGGACGTAGTCAGTACTTC.

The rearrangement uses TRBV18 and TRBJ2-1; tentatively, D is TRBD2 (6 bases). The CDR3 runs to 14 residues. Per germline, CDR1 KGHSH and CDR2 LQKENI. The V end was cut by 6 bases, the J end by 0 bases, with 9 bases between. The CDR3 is CASSGGTSYNEQFF. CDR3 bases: TGTGCCAGCTCTGGGGGGACCTCCTACAATGAGCAGTTCTTC.

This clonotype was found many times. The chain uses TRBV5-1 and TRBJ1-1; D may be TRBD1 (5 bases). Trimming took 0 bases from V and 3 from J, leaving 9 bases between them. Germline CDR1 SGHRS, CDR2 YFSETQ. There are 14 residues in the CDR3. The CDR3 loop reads CASSLVRADTEAFF. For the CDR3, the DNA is TGCGCCAGCAGCTTGGTCAGGGCGGACACTGAAGCTTTCTTT. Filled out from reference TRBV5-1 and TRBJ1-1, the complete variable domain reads KAGVTQTPRYLIKTRGQQVTLSCSPISGHRSVSWYQQTPGQGLQFLFEYFSETQRNKGNFPGRFSGRQFSNSRSEMNVSTLELGDSALYLCASSLVRADTEAFFGQGTRLTVV.

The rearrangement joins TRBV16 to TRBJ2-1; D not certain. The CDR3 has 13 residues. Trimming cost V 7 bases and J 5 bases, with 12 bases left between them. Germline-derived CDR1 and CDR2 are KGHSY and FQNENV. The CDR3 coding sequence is TGTGCCAGCACCAAGGCGGAGCACAATGAGCAGTTCTTC. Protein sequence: CASTKAEHNEQFF.

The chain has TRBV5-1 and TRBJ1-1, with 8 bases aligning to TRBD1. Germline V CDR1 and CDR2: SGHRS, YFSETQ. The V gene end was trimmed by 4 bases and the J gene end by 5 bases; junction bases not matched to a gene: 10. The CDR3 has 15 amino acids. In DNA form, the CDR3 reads TGCGCCAGCAGCCAAACGACAGGGGTAGGAACTGAAGCTTTCTTT. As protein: CASSQTTGVGTEAFF.

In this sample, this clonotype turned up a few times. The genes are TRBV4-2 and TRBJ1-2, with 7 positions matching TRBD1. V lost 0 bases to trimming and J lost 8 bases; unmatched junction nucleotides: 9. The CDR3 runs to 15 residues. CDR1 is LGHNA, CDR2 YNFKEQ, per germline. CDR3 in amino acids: CASSQDPTGVLGYTF. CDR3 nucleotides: TGTGCCAGCAGCCAAGATCCCACAGGGGTTTTAGGCTACACCTTC.

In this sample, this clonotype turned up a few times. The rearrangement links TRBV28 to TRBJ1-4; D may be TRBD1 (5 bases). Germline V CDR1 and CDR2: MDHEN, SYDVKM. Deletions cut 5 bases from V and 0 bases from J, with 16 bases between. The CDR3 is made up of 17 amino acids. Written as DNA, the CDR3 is TGTGCCAGCAGTCTTTTTGGCCAGGGTACAACTAATGAAAAACTGTTTTTT. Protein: CASSLFGQGTTNEKLFF.

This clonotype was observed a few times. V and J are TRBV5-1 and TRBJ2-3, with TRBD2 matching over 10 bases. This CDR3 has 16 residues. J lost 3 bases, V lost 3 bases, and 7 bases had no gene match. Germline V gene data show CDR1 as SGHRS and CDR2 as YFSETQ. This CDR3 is CASSSGTSVGTDTQYF. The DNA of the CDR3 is TGCGCCAGCAGCTCCGGGACTAGCGTCGGTACAGATACGCAGTATTTT. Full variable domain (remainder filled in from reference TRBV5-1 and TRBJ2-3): KAGVTQTPRYLIKTRGQQVTLSCSPISGHRSVSWYQQTPGQGLQFLFEYFSETQRNKGNFPGRFSGRQFSNSRSEMNVSTLELGDSALYLCASSSGTSVGTDTQYFGPGTRLTVL.

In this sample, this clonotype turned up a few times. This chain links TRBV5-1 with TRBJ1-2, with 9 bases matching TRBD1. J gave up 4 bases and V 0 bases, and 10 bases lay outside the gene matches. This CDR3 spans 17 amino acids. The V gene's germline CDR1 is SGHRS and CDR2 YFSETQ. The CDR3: CASSLGTGGVGVYGYTF. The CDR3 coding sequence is TGCGCCAGCAGCTTGGGAACAGGGGGCGTGGGCGTCTATGGCTACACCTTC.

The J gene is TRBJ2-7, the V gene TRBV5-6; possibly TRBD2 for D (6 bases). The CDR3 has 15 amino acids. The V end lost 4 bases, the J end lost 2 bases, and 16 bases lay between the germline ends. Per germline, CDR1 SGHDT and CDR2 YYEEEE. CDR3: CASSPARGATYEQYF. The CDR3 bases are TGTGCCAGCAGCCCGGCGCGGGGTGCCACCTACGAGCAGTACTTC.

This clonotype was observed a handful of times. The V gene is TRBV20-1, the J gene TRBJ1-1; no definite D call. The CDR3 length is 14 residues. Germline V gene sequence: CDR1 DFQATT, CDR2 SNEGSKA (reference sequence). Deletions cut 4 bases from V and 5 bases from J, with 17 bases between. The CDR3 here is CSATDAQRRTEAFF. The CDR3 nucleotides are TGCAGTGCTACAGACGCACAGCGAAGGACTGAAGCTTTCTTT.